The next 9 T cell receptor beta chains were all read from a single sample in a study of cytomegalovirus exposure and HLA in healthy donors. Use of 60 Vbeta and 13 Jbeta primers characterized the PCR. The protocol was immunoSEQ multiplex PCR, while the TCRdb copy is restricted to in-frame clones and leaves out a portion. With 200,000 to 250,000 clones in the sample, the ten largest clones hold around 0.95%. Sequenced: PBMCs. These receptors originate from a woman in her twenties or thirties in good health and CMV-seropositive.

This rearrangement joins TRBV7-9 to TRBJ1-3, with no clear D. The CDR3 is 15 amino acids. Germline V gene data show CDR1 as SEHNR and CDR2 as FQNEAQ (reference sequence). V was pared by 3 bases and J by 0 bases, with 9 bases between. The CDR3 is CASSLPGSSGNTIYF. In nucleotides, the CDR3 is TGTGCCAGCAGCTTGCCCGGGAGCTCTGGAAACACCATATATTTT.

The chain employs TRBV6-5 and TRBJ1-2; TRBD1 matches 7 bases. V lost 8 bases and J lost 3; bases outside the gene matches: 0. Germline V lookup: CDR1 MNHEY, CDR2 SVGAGI. This CDR3 has 11 residues. DNA of the CDR3: TGTGCCAGCGGGACAGACTATGGCTACACCTTC. This translates into CASGTDYGYTF.

This chain links TRBV10-3 with TRBJ2-3, with 8 nucleotides matching TRBD2. CDR3 length: 16 amino acids. CDR1 is ENHRY, CDR2 SYGVKD, per germline. Trimming took 3 bases from V and 6 from J; bases not matched to a gene: 11. The CDR3 spells CAISDGLRGAGDTQYF. In DNA, the CDR3 is TGTGCCATCAGTGATGGTTTGCGGGGGGCGGGGGATACGCAGTATTTT.

V usage is TRBV5-4 and J usage is TRBJ2-3; 12 bases are a match to TRBD1. CDR1 is SGHNT, CDR2 YYREEE, per germline (reference sequence). The junction had 11 bases not matched to a gene; V was cut back by 5 bases and J by 1 base. This CDR3 contains 18 residues. CDR3 residues: CASSRRDRGPVGTDTQYF. The DNA for the CDR3 is TGTGCCAGCAGTCGCCGGGACAGGGGGCCGGTTGGCACAGATACGCAGTATTTT.

The chain uses TRBV30 and TRBJ1-1; the D gene is possibly TRBD1 (5 bases). The CDR3 runs to 12 residues. V was pared by 6 bases and J by 1 base, with 9 bases between. CDR1 is GTSNPN, CDR2 SVGIG, per germline (reference sequence). The CDR3 loop reads CACGGTNTEAFF. CDR3 in DNA: TGTGCCTGCGGGGGGACGAACACTGAAGCTTTCTTT.

The chain couples TRBV2 to TRBJ2-3, with 8 bases that match TRBD2. This CDR3 contains 15 residues. V gave up 7 bases and J gave up 0 bases; unmatched junction bases: 6. The germline V gene has CDR1 SNHLY and CDR2 FYNNEI. The CDR3 reads CASNGGGTSTDTQYF. The CDR3 region has the DNA TGTGCCAGCAACGGCGGGGGGACTAGCACAGATACGCAGTATTTT.

The V call is TRBV5-1, the J call TRBJ1-4, with TRBD1 matching 7 bases. J lost 7 bases, V lost 4 bases, and 10 bases had no gene match. Per the germline V gene, CDR1 is SGHRS and CDR2 is YFSETQ. This CDR3 has 15 residues. The CDR3 nucleotides read TGCGCCAGCAGCCCCCAGACAGGGAGCGGTGAAAAACTGTTTTTT. Amino acid sequence: CASSPQTGSGEKLFF.

V and J are TRBV6-4 and TRBJ2-2; TRBD2 aligns across 12 bases. The CDR3 runs to 16 residues. The junction had 0 bases not matched to a gene; V was cut back by 3 bases and J by 1 base. The germline CDR1 and CDR2 sequences are MRHNA and SNTAGT. The DNA for the CDR3 is TGTGCCAGCAGTGAGGGACTAGCGGGGAACACCGGGGAGCTGTTTTTT. Protein: CASSEGLAGNTGELFF.

The CDR3 bases are TGCGCCAGCAGTCAGGGGGCTCAAAACATTCAGTACTTC. It specifies CASSQGAQNIQYF. This sequence joins TRBV10-1 and TRBJ2-4; 8 positions agree with TRBD1. The ends lost 5 bases at V and 5 bases at J; junction bases unmatched: 2. Looked up from germline, CDR1 is WNHNN and CDR2 is SYGVQD (reference sequence). The CDR3 runs to 13 residues.